This entry lists 2 T cell receptor beta chains sequenced from one sample in a study of shared clonotypes between healthy human individuals. TCRdb's table, derived via immunoSEQ multiplex PCR, lists solely in-frame clones and lacks some. The data contain about 480,000 clones, about 75% of them singletons. The sequenced sample consisted of PBMCs. Receptors were obtained from a woman between 40 and 50 years old in good health. Some clones in this sample may be carry-over from other donors' samples.

This clone was picked up a small number of times. Other nucleotide sequences from this sample produce the same CDR3. The chain links TRBV2 to TRBJ1-2; D might be TRBD1 (5 bases). This CDR3 spans 15 amino acids. Germline-derived CDR1 and CDR2 are SNHLY and FYNNEI. V lost 2 bases and J lost 3, with 13 bases in between. DNA for the CDR3: TGTGCCAGCAGTGAATTAAGGTCGGGGGACTATGGCTACACCTTC. Protein: CASSELRSGDYGYTF.

This clone was picked up one time. V gene TRBV19 combines with J gene TRBJ2-3, with TRBD2 matching over 9 bases. In germline, CDR1 is LNHDA, CDR2 SQIVND (reference sequence). J was trimmed by 4 bases and V by 6 bases; bases with no gene match: 8. The CDR3 consists of 15 residues. CDR3 protein: CASRREREAPDTQYF. The CDR3 coding sequence is TGTGCCAGTAGAAGGGAGCGGGAGGCCCCAGATACGCAGTATTTT.